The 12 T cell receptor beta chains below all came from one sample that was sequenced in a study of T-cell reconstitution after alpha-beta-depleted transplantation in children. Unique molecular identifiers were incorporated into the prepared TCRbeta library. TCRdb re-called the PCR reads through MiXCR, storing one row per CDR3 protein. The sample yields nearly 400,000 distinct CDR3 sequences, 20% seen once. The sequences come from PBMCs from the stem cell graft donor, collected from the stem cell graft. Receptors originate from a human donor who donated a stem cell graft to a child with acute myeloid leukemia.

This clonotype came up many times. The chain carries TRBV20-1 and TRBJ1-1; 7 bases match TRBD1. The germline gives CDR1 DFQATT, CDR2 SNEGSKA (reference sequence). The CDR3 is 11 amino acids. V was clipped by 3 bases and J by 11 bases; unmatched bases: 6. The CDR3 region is CSARGTERAFF. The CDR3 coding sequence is TGCAGTGCTAGGGGGACAGAGAGGGCTTTCTTT.

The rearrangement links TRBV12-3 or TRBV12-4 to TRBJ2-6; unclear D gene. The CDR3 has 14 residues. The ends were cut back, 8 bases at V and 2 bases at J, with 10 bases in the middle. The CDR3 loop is CASLRTAGANVLTF. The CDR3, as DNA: TGTGCCAGCCTACGGACGGCTGGGGCCAACGTCCTGACTTTC.

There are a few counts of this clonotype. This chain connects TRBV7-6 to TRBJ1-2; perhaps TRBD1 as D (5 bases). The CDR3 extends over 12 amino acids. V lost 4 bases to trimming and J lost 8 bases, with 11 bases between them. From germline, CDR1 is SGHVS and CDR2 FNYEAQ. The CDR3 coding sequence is TGTGCCAGCAGCTCCTCAGGGCTCGGCTACACCTTC. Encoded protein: CASSSSGLGYTF.

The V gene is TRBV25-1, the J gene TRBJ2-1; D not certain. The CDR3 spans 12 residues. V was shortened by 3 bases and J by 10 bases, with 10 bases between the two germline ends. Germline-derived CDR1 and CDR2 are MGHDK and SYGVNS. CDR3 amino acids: CASSDIEAEQFF. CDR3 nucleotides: TGTGCCAGCAGTGACATCGAGGCAGAGCAGTTCTTC. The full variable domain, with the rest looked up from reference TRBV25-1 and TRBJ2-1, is EADIYQTPRYLVIGTGKKITLECSQTMGHDKMYWYQQDPGMELHLIHYSYGVNSTEKGDLSSESTVSRIRTEHFPLTLESARPSHTSQYLCASSDIEAEQFFGPGTRLTVL.

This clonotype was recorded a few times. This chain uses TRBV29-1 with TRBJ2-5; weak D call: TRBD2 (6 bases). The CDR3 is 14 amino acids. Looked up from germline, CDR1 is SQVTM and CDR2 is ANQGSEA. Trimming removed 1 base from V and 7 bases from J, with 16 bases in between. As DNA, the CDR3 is TGCAGCGTTGAAGTGGGGGGAGTAGGGAGGACCCAGTACTTC. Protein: CSVEVGGVGRTQYF.

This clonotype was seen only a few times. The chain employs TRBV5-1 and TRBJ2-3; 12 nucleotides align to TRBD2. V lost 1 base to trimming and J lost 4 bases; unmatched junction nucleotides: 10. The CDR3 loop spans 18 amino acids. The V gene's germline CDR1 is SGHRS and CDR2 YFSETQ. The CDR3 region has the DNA TGCGCCAGCAGCTTGAGTTGGACTAGCGGGACTCCCCCAGATACGCAGTATTTT. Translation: CASSLSWTSGTPPDTQYF.

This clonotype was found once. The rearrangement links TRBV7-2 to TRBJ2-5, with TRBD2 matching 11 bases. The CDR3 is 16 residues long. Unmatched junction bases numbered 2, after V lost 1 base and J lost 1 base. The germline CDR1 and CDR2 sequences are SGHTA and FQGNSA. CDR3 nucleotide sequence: TGTGCCAGCAGCTTAGGACTAGCGGGACGCCAAGAGACCCAGTACTTC. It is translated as CASSLGLAGRQETQYF. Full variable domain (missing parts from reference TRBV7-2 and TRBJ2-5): GAGVSQSPSNKVTEKGKDVELRCDPISGHTALYWYRQSLGQGLEFLIYFQGNSAPDKSGLPSDRFSAERTGGSVSTLTIQRTQQEDSAVYLCASSLGLAGRQETQYFGPGTRLLVL.

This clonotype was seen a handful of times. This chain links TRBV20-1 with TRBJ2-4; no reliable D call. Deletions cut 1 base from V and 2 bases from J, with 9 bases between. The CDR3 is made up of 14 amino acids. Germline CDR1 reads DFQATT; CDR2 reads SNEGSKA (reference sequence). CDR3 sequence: CSARVAAPKNIQYF. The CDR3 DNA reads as TGCAGTGCTAGAGTGGCAGCTCCCAAAAACATTCAGTACTTC.

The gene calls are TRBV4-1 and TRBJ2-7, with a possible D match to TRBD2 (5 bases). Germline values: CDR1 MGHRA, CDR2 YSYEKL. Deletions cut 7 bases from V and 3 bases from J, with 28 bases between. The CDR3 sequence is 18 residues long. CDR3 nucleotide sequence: TGCGCCAGCACGATGTGGGCACCTAACAGCCGCGAGGGCTACGAGCAGTACTTC. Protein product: CASTMWAPNSREGYEQYF.

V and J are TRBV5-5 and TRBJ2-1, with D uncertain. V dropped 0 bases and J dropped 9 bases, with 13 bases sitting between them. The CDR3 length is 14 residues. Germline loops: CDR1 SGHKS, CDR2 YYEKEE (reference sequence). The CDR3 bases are TGTGCCAGCAGCTTGGCTTTAGGGATGAGTGAGCAGTTCTTC. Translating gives CASSLALGMSEQFF.

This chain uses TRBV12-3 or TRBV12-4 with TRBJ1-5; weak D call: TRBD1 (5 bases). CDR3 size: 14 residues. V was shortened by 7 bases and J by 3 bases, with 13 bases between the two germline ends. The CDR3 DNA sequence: TGTGCCAGCAATAATGACAGCCCCAATCAGCCCCAGCATTTT. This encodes CASNNDSPNQPQHF.

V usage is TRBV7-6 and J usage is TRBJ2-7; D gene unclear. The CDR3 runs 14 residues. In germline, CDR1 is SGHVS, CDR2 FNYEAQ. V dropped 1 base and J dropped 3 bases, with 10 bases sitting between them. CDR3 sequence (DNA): TGTGCCAGCAGCTTAGACGGCCACAACTACGAGCAGTACTTC. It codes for CASSLDGHNYEQYF.